These 22 T cell receptor beta chains were sequenced from one sample in a study of T cell changes during pregnancy in multiple sclerosis. Repertoires were generated with immunoSEQ multiplex PCR, while TCRdb's copy carries only in-frame clones and drops some. The sample contains about 40,000 clones, 85% to 90% of which appear only once. Material: peripheral blood, obtained in the second trimester of pregnancy. The receptor set was obtained from a female donor in good health, enrolled as a control in a pregnancy study.

J is TRBJ2-5 and V is TRBV10-2, with D perhaps TRBD1 (6 bases). The CDR3 totals 13 residues. Germline V CDR1 and CDR2: WSHSY, SAAADI. V was cut by 6 bases and J by 5 bases, with 13 bases left in between. The CDR3 DNA reads TGCGCCAGCAGCCTACAGGGTTGGGAGACCCAGTACTTC. Amino acids: CASSLQGWETQYF.

The table lists this clone with a count of one. V gene TRBV2 combines with J gene TRBJ2-3; D ambiguous. This CDR3 is built from 15 residues. Trimming stripped 6 bases from V and 4 bases from J, with 17 bases between. CDR1 is SNHLY and CDR2 is FYNNEI in the germline V gene. The CDR3 reads CASSDGPNLADTQYF. For the CDR3, the DNA is TGTGCCAGCAGCGATGGCCCGAACCTGGCAGATACGCAGTATTTT.

The chain is built from TRBV7-8 and TRBJ2-5, with 14 bases matching TRBD2. CDR3 length: 15 amino acids. The V gene end was trimmed by 4 bases and the J gene end by 4 bases; junction bases not matched to a gene: 2. Germline loops: CDR1 SGHVS, CDR2 FQNEAQ. The CDR3 bases are TGTGCCAGCAGCTACGGACTAGCGGGAGGAGAGACCCAGTACTTC. Residues: CASSYGLAGGETQYF.

The CDR3 region is CASSPGTGGGYEQYF. The CDR3 nucleotides read TGTGCCAGCAGCCCAGGGACAGGGGGCGGCTACGAGCAGTACTTC. J is TRBJ2-7 and V is TRBV7-2; 12 bases are a match to TRBD1. This CDR3 contains 15 residues. With V trimmed by 5 bases and J by 3 bases, 5 bases remained unmatched. Germline V gives CDR1 SGHTA, CDR2 FQGNSA. The full variable domain, completed using reference TRBV7-2 and TRBJ2-7, is GAGVSQSPSNKVTEKGKDVELRCDPISGHTALYWYRQSLGQGLEFLIYFQGNSAPDKSGLPSDRFSAERTGGSVSTLTIQRTQQEDSAVYLCASSPGTGGGYEQYFGPGTRLTVT.

This clone was seen a single time. The genes are TRBV10-2 and TRBJ1-1; 7 bases are shared with TRBD1. V shed 5 bases and J 5 bases; nucleotides not matched to a gene: 8. The CDR3 length is 14 residues. The V gene's germline CDR1 is WSHSY and CDR2 SAAADI. Here the CDR3 DNA reads TGCGCCAGCAGTCCTGGACAGGTCAGAACTGAAGCTTTCTTT. It specifies CASSPGQVRTEAFF.

The chain links TRBV7-2 to TRBJ2-7, with D uncertain. Germline CDR1 SGHTA, CDR2 FQGNSA. CDR3 length equals 14 residues. Between the trimmed V and J ends, which lost 5 bases and 11 bases, there was a span of 22 bases. The CDR3 region is CASSQLLGTPIEYF. In DNA, the CDR3 is TGTGCCAGCAGCCAACTCCTGGGCACCCCTATAGAGTACTTC.

This chain uses TRBV5-1 with TRBJ2-2; TRBD1 agrees at 8 bases. The CDR3 spans 16 residues. CDR1 and CDR2 (germline): SGHRS, YFSETQ. J was trimmed by 4 bases and V by 3 bases; bases with no gene match: 8. The CDR3 is CASSWIQGDGTGELFF. The CDR3 nucleotides read TGCGCCAGCAGCTGGATACAGGGGGACGGCACCGGGGAGCTGTTTTTT.

The chain recombines TRBV6-4 with TRBJ2-1; no firm D call. With 5 bases removed from V and 7 bases from J, the gap between germline ends came to 15 bases. The germline V gene has CDR1 MRHNA and CDR2 SNTAGT. This CDR3 has 14 amino acids. The CDR3 sequence is CASSPSGHSNEQFF. The CDR3 DNA follows: TGTGCCAGCAGTCCCTCGGGTCACTCAAATGAGCAGTTCTTC.

The gene calls are TRBV11-2 and TRBJ1-2; 8 bases map to TRBD1. The junction had 2 bases not matched to a gene; V was cut back by 4 bases and J by 7 bases. The V gene's germline CDR1 is SGHAT and CDR2 FQNNGV. The CDR3 sequence is 12 residues long. CDR3 loop: CASSSGQVGYTF. The CDR3 nucleotides read TGTGCCAGCAGCTCGGGACAGGTTGGCTACACCTTC.

The V gene is TRBV5-1, the J gene TRBJ2-1, with 7 bases lining up with TRBD1. The CDR3 has 13 residues. Germline trimming cut 0 bases from V and 10 bases from J; bases unmatched to any gene: 4. CDR1 is SGHRS and CDR2 is YFSETQ in the germline V gene. The CDR3 is CASSLGGGREQFF. DNA of the CDR3: TGCGCCAGCAGCTTGGGAGGGGGCAGGGAGCAGTTCTTC.

The gene calls are TRBV14 and TRBJ1-2; D might be TRBD1 (5 bases). V lost 1 base and J lost 0, with 6 bases in between. The germline CDR1 and CDR2 sequences are SGHDN and FVKESK. The CDR3 is 14 residues long. The DNA for the CDR3 is TGTGCCAGCAGCCAAGCAGGGTCTAACTATGGCTACACCTTC. Its protein is CASSQAGSNYGYTF. Variable domain in full (rest from reference TRBV14 and TRBJ1-2): EAGVTQFPSHSVIEKGQTVTLRCDPISGHDNLYWYRRVMGKEIKFLLHFVKESKQDESGMPNNRFLAERTGGTYSTLKVQPAELEDSGVYFCASSQAGSNYGYTFGSGTRLTVV.

This clone was counted only a few times. This chain connects TRBV29-1 to TRBJ2-2, with 7 bases aligning to TRBD1. CDR1 and CDR2 from the germline V gene are SQVTM and ANQGSEA. V shed 6 bases, J shed 2 bases, and the junction held 6 bases outside the gene matches. CDR3 length: 14 amino acids. CDR3 sequence reads: CSVPRTGNTGELFF. The CDR3 DNA follows: TGCAGCGTACCCAGGACAGGCAACACCGGGGAGCTGTTTTTT.

The V and J genes are TRBV10-3 and TRBJ1-1; 8 bases line up with TRBD1. The CDR3 length is 13 residues. J lost 5 bases, V lost 6 bases, and 5 bases had no gene match. Germline CDR1 reads ENHRY; CDR2 reads SYGVKD. The CDR3 DNA follows: TGTGCCATCAGCCAGACAGGGGATACTGAAGCTTTCTTT. Protein product: CAISQTGDTEAFF.

The chain links TRBV4-3 to TRBJ1-3, with a possible D match to TRBD1 (5 bases). The CDR3 has 12 amino acids. Deletions cut 0 bases from V and 16 bases from J, with 13 bases between. Germline loops: CDR1 LGHNA, CDR2 YSLEER. The CDR3 DNA follows: TGCGCCAGCAGCCAAGATCGGGGGACCCAGTATTTT. It translates to CASSQDRGTQYF.

The rearrangement links TRBV30 to TRBJ2-1; D possibly corresponds to TRBD1 (6 bases). This CDR3 spans 11 amino acids. Germline V gene sequence: CDR1 GTSNPN, CDR2 SVGIG (reference sequence). V gave up 6 bases and J gave up 11 bases, with 14 bases separating them. As DNA, the CDR3 is TGTGCCTGTAGTACAGGGAGCCAGCAGTTCTTC. Translation: CACSTGSQQFF.

This clone turned up a few times. The chain recombines TRBV29-1 with TRBJ1-1, with no clear D. The CDR3 has 11 residues. Germline V lookup: CDR1 SQVTM, CDR2 ANQGSEA. Trimming took off 5 bases at V and 0 bases at J, with 4 bases between the two ends. As DNA, the CDR3 is TGCAGCGTTACATTGAACACTGAAGCTTTCTTT. It translates to CSVTLNTEAFF. The whole variable domain, filled in from reference TRBV29-1 and TRBJ1-1, reads SAVISQKPSRDICQRGTSLTIQCQVDSQVTMMFWYRQQPGQSLTLIATANQGSEATYESGFVIDKFPISRPNLTFSTLTVSNMSPEDSSIYLCSVTLNTEAFFGQGTRLTVV.

V is TRBV7-9 and J is TRBJ2-3; possibly TRBD2 for D (5 bases). This CDR3 has 15 residues. V was cut by 3 bases and J by 1 base, with 11 bases left in between. CDR1 and CDR2 (germline): SEHNR, FQNEAQ (reference sequence). CDR3 loop: CASSLFSGGTDTQYF. Here the CDR3 DNA reads TGTGCCAGCAGCTTGTTCAGCGGTGGCACAGATACGCAGTATTTT.

The chain links TRBV6-5 to TRBJ1-2; D ambiguous. Looked up from germline, CDR1 is MNHEY and CDR2 is SVGAGI. V was clipped by 0 bases and J by 6 bases, with 8 bases between them. There are 13 residues in the CDR3. This CDR3 is CASSYSNSHGYTF. The CDR3 DNA reads TGTGCCAGCAGTTACTCGAACAGCCATGGCTACACCTTC.

The chain is built from TRBV11-2 and TRBJ1-2; possible D gene TRBD1, 5 bases. Per germline, CDR1 SGHAT and CDR2 FQNNGV. The CDR3 consists of 13 residues. The germline V and J ends were trimmed by 5 bases and 3 bases, with 10 bases remaining between them. CDR3 DNA sequence: TGTGCCAGCAGCCCACAGGTTGACTATGGCTACACCTTC. This codes for CASSPQVDYGYTF.

The V and J genes are TRBV28 and TRBJ2-5; 7 bases agree with TRBD1. The V gene end was trimmed by 3 bases and the J gene end by 3 bases; junction bases not matched to a gene: 7. The CDR3 is made up of 15 amino acids. From germline, CDR1 is MDHEN and CDR2 SYDVKM. CDR3 loop: CASSLRQGVEETQYF. The CDR3 region has the DNA TGTGCCAGCAGTTTGAGACAGGGAGTAGAAGAGACCCAGTACTTC.

The chain joins TRBV29-1 to TRBJ2-1, with TRBD2 as a possible D gene (5 bases). V lost 1 base and J 2 bases, leaving 12 bases between the germline ends. Germline V gene data show CDR1 as SQVTM and CDR2 as ANQGSEA. The CDR3 spans 15 residues. CDR3 DNA: TGCAGCGTTGAAGTGAGGGCAGGTGCCTACAATGAGCAGTTCTTC. Its protein is CSVEVRAGAYNEQFF.

The rearrangement joins TRBV27 to TRBJ2-2; D unresolved. V shed 7 bases and J shed 4 bases, with 4 bases lying between them. The CDR3 spans 11 residues. The germline V gene encodes CDR1 MNHEY and CDR2 SMNVEV (reference sequence). The CDR3 sequence is CASTGTGELFF. In DNA, the CDR3 is TGTGCCAGCACAGGCACCGGGGAGCTGTTTTTT.